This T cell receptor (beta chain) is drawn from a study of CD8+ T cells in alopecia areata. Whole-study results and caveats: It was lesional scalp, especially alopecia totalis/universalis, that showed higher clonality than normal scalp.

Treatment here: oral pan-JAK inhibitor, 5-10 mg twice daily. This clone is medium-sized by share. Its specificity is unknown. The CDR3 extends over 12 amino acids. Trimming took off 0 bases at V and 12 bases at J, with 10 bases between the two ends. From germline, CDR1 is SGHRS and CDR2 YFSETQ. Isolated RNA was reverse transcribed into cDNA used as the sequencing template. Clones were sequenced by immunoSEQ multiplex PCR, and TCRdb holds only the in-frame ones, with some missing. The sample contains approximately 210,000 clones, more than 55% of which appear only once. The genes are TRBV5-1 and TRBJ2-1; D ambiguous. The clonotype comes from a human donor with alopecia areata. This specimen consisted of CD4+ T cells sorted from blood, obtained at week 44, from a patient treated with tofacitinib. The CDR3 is CASSLDESSQFF. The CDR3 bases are TGCGCCAGCAGCTTGGATGAGTCTTCGCAGTTCTTC.